What follows is one TCR beta chain and its context. This entry comes from a study of blood T cell repertoires in COVID-19. This table comes from immunoSEQ multiplex PCR, and its TCRdb copy is limited to in-frame clones, with some not included. The sample consists of about 380,000 clones, roughly 87% of them appearing once. This receptor was obtained from a woman aged 30 to 39 who had recovered from COVID-19. The specimen was PBMCs or T cells enriched from blood (not recorded which).

CDR3 DNA: TGTGCCAGCAGCTTGGGACAGGGGTATGTGAACACTGAAGCTTTCTTT. Protein product: CASSLGQGYVNTEAFF. The J gene is TRBJ1-1, the V gene TRBV5-4, with 8 bases aligning to TRBD1. This CDR3 spans 16 amino acids. Per the germline V gene, CDR1 is SGHNT and CDR2 is YYREEE (reference sequence). The V and J ends lost 0 bases and 0 bases, in that order; junction bases with no gene match: 4.